This T cell receptor (delta chain) emerged from a study of gamma-delta T cells after stem cell transplantation. Germline lookup yields CDR1 GEAIGNYY and CDR2 EKD. Trimming pared 0 bases from V and 4 bases from J, leaving 11 bases between. The CDR3 is made up of 14 amino acids. TCRdb ran CATT on the RT-PCR reads. The sample carries more than 2,500 delta-chain clones, 30% recorded once. By share of the sample, this clone is large. The source of this sequence is a human donor. It is not recorded whose cells these are; they may come from a transplant donor. Material for sequencing was gamma-delta T cells. The chain has TRDV2 and TRDJ1; no clear D. CDR3 amino acids: CACDTLGNLDKLIF. CDR3 DNA: TGTGCCTGTGACACCTTGGGTAACCTCGATAAACTCATCTTT.